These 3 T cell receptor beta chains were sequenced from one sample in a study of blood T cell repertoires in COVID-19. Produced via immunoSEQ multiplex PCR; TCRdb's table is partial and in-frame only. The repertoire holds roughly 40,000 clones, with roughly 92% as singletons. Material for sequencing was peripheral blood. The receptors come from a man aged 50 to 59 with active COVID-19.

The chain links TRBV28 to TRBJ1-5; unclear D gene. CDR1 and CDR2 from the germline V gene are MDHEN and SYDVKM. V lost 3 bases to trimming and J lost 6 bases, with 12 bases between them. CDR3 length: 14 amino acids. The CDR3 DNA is TGTGCCAGCAGTTTTCGGGGAATCAGTCAGCCCCAGCATTTT. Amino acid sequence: CASSFRGISQPQHF.

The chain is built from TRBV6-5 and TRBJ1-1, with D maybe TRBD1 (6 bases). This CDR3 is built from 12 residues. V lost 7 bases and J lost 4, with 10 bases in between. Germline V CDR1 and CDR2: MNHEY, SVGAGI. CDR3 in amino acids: CASKQGFTEAFF. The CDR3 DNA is TGTGCCAGCAAACAGGGTTTCACTGAAGCTTTCTTT.

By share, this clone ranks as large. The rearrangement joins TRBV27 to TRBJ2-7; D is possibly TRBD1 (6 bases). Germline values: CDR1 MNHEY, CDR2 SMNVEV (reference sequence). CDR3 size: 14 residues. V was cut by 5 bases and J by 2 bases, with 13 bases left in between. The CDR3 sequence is CASSDQGWAYEQYF. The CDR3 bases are TGTGCCAGCAGTGACCAGGGGTGGGCCTACGAGCAGTACTTC.